This T cell receptor (beta chain) was recorded in a study of T cells in Graves' hyperthyroidism and ophthalmopathy. Amplification of TCR beta CDR3 regions was performed using RNA transcripts as template. The primer set for the first-round RT-PCR of the TCR CDR3 was HTBI. TCRdb reprocessed the multiplex PCR reads with MiXCR, giving one entry per CDR3 protein. The sample contains about 290,000 distinct CDR3 sequences, roughly 15% of which appear only once. This clonotype was counted many times. Sample: blood. The receptor was derived from a woman aged 40 to 50 with Graves' hyperthyroidism.

This CDR3 is CASSEPGQGAYEQYF. CDR3 DNA sequence: TGCGCCAGCAGTGAGCCGGGACAGGGGGCCTACGAGCAGTACTTC. This rearrangement joins TRBV10-1 to TRBJ2-7; 11 bases are a match to TRBD1. Trimming removed 2 bases from V and 2 bases from J; junction bases left unmatched: 2. The CDR3 length is 15 residues. From germline, CDR1 is WNHNN and CDR2 SYGVQD (reference sequence).